This T cell receptor beta chain was found in a study of long-term antiretroviral therapy in people with HIV. Version v3.0 of the immunoSEQ assay was performed at survey level. TCRdb keeps only in-frame clones here, not all; method: immunoSEQ multiplex PCR. The sample records 20,000 to 25,000 clones, 80% to 95% being singletons. Details on this clone: The antigen remains unidentified.

Study-level results: Pre-ART clonal expansions dominated every time point's repertoire. CDR3 length ranges were narrower in HIV repertoires than in controls.

There are 17 residues in the CDR3. Per germline, CDR1 ENHRY and CDR2 SYGVKD. With 0 bases clipped from V and 1 base from J, the junction kept 2 bases outside the gene matches. The chain employs TRBV10-3 and TRBJ2-1; 11 bases fit TRBD2. This TCR was recovered from a woman in her 40s with HIV. Specimen: unsorted PBMCs, collected 7.6 years after starting antiretroviral therapy. In nucleotides, the CDR3 is TGTGCCATCAGTGAGTCCTCTAGCGGGAGGTCCTACAATGAGCAGTTCTTC. It is translated as CAISESSSGRSYNEQFF.